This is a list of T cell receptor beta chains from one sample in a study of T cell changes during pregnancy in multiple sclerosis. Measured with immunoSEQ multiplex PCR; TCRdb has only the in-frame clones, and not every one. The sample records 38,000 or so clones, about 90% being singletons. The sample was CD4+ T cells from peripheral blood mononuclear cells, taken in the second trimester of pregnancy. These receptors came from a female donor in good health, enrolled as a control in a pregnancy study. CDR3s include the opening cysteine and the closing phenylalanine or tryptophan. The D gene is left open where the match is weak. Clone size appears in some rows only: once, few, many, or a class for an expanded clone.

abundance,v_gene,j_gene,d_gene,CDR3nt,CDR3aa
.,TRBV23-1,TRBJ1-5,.,TGCGCCAGCACGGCGGATCAGCCCCAGCATTTT,CASTADQPQHF
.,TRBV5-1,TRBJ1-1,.,TGCGCCAGCAGCTTGTCGGGGGGGCAAGCTTTCTTT,CASSLSGGQAFF
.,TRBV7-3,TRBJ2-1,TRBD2,TGTGCCAGCAGCTTTACCGCGGGAGTTGGCAATGAGCAGTTCTTC,CASSFTAGVGNEQFF
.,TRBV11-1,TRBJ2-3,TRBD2,TGTGCCAGCAGCCGATCTAGCGGGGGGTCCACAGATACGCAGTATTTT,CASSRSSGGSTDTQYF
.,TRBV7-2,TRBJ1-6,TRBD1,TGTGCCAGCAGCCCTACAGGGGTAGGCAATTCACCCCTCCACTTT,CASSPTGVGNSPLHF
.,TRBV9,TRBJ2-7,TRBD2,TGTGCCAGCAGCGTAGCTCCGGGGGAGGGCTTCTACGAGCAGTACTTC,CASSVAPGEGFYEQYF
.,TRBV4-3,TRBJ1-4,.,TGCGCCAGCAGCCAAAACCCCCGGCTCCTAGGTGAAAAACTGTTTTTT,CASSQNPRLLGEKLFF
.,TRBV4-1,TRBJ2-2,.,TGCGCCAGCAGCTATAGCCGGGCGCGGGACACCGGGGAGCTGTTTTTT,CASSYSRARDTGELFF
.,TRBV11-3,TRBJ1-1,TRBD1,TGTGCCAGCAGCTTGGGACAGGGGAGGGGCACTGAAGCTTTCTTT,CASSLGQGRGTEAFF
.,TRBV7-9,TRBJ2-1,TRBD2,TGTGCCAGCCTCCAAGCGGGGGGCTCCTACAATGAGCAGTTCTTC,CASLQAGGSYNEQFF
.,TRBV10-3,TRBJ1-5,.,TGTGCCATCAGTGAAGGGACATTGGGCTTTCTCGGCAATCAGCCCCAGCATTTT,CAISEGTLGFLGNQPQHF
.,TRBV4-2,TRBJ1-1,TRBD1,TGTGCCAGCAGCCTTGAGGGGACAGGGGGCACTGAAGCTTTCTTT,CASSLEGTGGTEAFF
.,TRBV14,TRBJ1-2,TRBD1,TGTGCCAGCAGCTTCCAGGGGGCCTATGGCTACACCTTC,CASSFQGAYGYTF
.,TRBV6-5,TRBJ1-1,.,TGTGCCAGCAGTTACTCGGGGGCGACCTGGAACACTGAAGCTTTCTTT,CASSYSGATWNTEAFF
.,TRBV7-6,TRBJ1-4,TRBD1,TGTGCCAGCAGCTCACCGACCGGGACAGGGGATGAAAAACTGTTTTTT,CASSSPTGTGDEKLFF
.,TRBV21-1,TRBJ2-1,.,TGTGCCAGCAGCAAAAAATTTAGCGGGGGGTCCAACAATGAGCAGTTCTTC,CASSKKFSGGSNNEQFF
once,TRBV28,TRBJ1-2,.,TGTGCCAGCAAGGGCAGGGTAGGCGGCTACACCTTC,CASKGRVGGYTF
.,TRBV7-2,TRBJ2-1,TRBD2,TGTGCCAGCAGCTTAGTACTAGCGGGGGGCCGAAATGAGCAGTTCTTC,CASSLVLAGGRNEQFF
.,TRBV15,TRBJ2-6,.,TGTGCCACCAGCACGGGGGGGGACAGATCTGGGGCCAACGTCCTGACTTTC,CATSTGGDRSGANVLTF
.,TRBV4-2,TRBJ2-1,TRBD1,TGTGCCAGCAGCCAAGTTGGCGGACAGGGGTTCAATGAGCAGTTCTTC,CASSQVGGQGFNEQFF
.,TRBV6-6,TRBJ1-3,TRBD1,TGTGCCAGCAGTTGGGACAGGTTACTTGGAAACACCATATATTTT,CASSWDRLLGNTIYF
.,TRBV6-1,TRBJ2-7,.,TGTGCCAGCAGGCTACAGGGTGACGAGCAGTACTTC,CASRLQGDEQYF
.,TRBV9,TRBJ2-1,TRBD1,TGTGCCAGCAGCGTCCGGGACAGGGCCAATGAGCAGTTCTTC,CASSVRDRANEQFF
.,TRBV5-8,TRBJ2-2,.,TGTGCCAGCAGCTTGGCCACCAGGGCGGCGAGCACCGGGGAGCTGTTTTTT,CASSLATRAASTGELFF
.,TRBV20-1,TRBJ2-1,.,TGCAGTGCTAGATGGGGGGGGGCTGAGTTCTTC,CSARWGGAEFF
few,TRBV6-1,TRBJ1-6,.,TGTGCCAGCCGGGACACTAATCGGGATTCACCCCTCCACTTT,CASRDTNRDSPLHF
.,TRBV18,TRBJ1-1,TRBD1,TGTGCCAGCTCACCACGAGCAGGGGGCGCGCTCACTGAAGCTTTCTTT,CASSPRAGGALTEAFF
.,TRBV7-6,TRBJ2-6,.,TGTGCCAGCAGCCCCAGGAAAACTGGGGCCAACGTCCTGACTTTC,CASSPRKTGANVLTF
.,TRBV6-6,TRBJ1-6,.,TGTGCCAGCAGTCCCCTGGACAGTAGGTCACCCCTCCACTTT,CASSPLDSRSPLHF
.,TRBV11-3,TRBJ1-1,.,TGTGCCAGCAGCTTGACGGGGGGCACTGAAGCTTTCTTT,CASSLTGGTEAFF
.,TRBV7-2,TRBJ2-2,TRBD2,TGTGCCAGCAGCCCCCACAGTGGGGGGGGGACCGGGGAGCTGTTTTTT,CASSPHSGGGTGELFF
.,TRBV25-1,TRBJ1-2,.,TGTGCCAGCAGTGAATGGCAGGGTGGCTACACCTTC,CASSEWQGGYTF
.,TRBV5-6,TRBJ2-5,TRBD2,TGTGCCAGCAGCCGGACTAGCGGGGCTCAAGAGACCCAGTACTTC,CASSRTSGAQETQYF
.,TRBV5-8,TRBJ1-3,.,TGTGCCAGCAGCTCCCGTGGGGGGTTGAACACCATATATTTT,CASSSRGGLNTIYF
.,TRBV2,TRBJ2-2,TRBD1,TGTGCCAGCAGCGACGAGGGGGCCCAGAACACCGGGGAGCTGTTTTTT,CASSDEGAQNTGELFF
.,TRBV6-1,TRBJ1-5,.,TGTGCCAGCAGTGAATCGACAGCGTATAGCAATCAGCCCCAGCATTTT,CASSESTAYSNQPQHF
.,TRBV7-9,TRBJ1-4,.,TGTGCCAGCAGCTTAGTCGGGGGTAACGCTGAAAAACTGTTTTTT,CASSLVGGNAEKLFF
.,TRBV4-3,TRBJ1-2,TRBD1,TGCGCCAGCAGCCTTAACTCGGGGACAGCGAACTATGGCTACACCTTC,CASSLNSGTANYGYTF
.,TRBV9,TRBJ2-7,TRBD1,TGTGCCAGCAGCGCGGGACAGGGAATCTACGAGCAGTACTTC,CASSAGQGIYEQYF
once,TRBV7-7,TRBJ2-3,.,TGTGCTAGCAGCCCTTCTCGGGGAAGCACAGATACGCAGTATTTT,CASSPSRGSTDTQYF
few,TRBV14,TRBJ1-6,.,TGTGCCAGCAGCCACCCGGGACTGAGCTCGAATTCACCCCTCCACTTT,CASSHPGLSSNSPLHF